What follows describes a single T cell receptor (beta chain). What it recognizes is unknown. This sample was taken from a study of T cell responses to AZD1222 COVID-19 vaccine. Study details: Second doses that came at about 4 or about 12 weeks were put together. Study-wide results and caveats: Repertoires were collected only later (after the peak T cell response had occurred). The reported proportion of spike-specific TCRs targeting unmutated variant regions was nearly half. Clonal diversity may have been underestimated, and the donors were mostly white British, with more females than males.

The CDR3 contains 13 residues. Trimming cost V 3 bases and J 5 bases, with 8 bases left between them. Looked up from germline, CDR1 is LGHDT and CDR2 is YNNKEL (reference sequence). This table comes from immunoSEQ multiplex PCR, and its TCRdb copy is limited to in-frame clones, with some not included. The data hold roughly 130,000 clones, with approximately 90% observed a single time. Source: peripheral blood, taken on day 0 of AZD1222 vaccination. The chain joins TRBV3-1 (or the pseudogene TRBV3-2) to TRBJ1-5; D is ambiguous. This TCR came from an adult in good health. CDR3 coding DNA: TGTGCCAGCAGCCAGGGTTGGGATCAGCCCCAGCATTTT. Protein product: CASSQGWDQPQHF.